This TCR beta chain was retrieved from a study of spatial heterogeneity in lung cancer. Overall study results and limits: Tumors with more nonsynonymous mutations had more expanded intratumoral alpha and beta TCRs.

The sample's time point: sample taken at primary tumor resection. The CDR3 is 13 residues long. CDR1 and CDR2 (germline): MDHEN, SYDVKM. Trimming pared 0 bases from V and 6 bases from J, leaving 9 bases between. One entry per CDR3 protein results from TCRdb running MiXCR on the 5' RACE reads. The sample records 8,000 to 9,500 distinct CDR3 sequences, roughly 2.8% being singletons. There are many counts of this clonotype. Its antigen is not known. The input for sequencing was lung tumor tissue, taken at surgery. The receptor comes from a male donor with early-stage non-small cell lung cancer. This chain links TRBV28 with TRBJ2-7; D not resolved. CDR3 loop: CASSLWGRGEQYF. CDR3 in DNA: TGTGCCAGCAGTTTATGGGGTAGAGGCGAGCAGTACTTC.